The entry that follows covers one TCR beta chain sequence. Its target is unknown. All patients picked for sequencing had shown, by flow cytometry, an expansion of CD8+CD57+ cells. There were no patients without severe acquired aplastic anemia. All patients were therapy-naive when blood was sampled. Profiling that covered TCR beta VDJ and CDR3 relied on genomic DNA as its template. TCRdb independently ran MiXCR on the reads; one entry per CDR3 protein. The sample consists of roughly 180,000 distinct CDR3 sequences, about 60% of them appearing once. The data were obtained in a study of CD8+CD57+ T cells in acquired aplastic anemia. Study-wide background: The study obtained an average of around 3.4 ug of DNA from sorted CD4+ and CD8+ cells. The study, taken as a whole, reports: Patients versus controls showed no significant CD8+ Simpson's diversity difference.

The CDR3 extends over 13 amino acids. The V end was cut by 4 bases, the J end by 4 bases, with 10 bases between. CDR1 and CDR2 from the germline V gene are SGHRS and YFSETQ. The V gene is TRBV5-1, the J gene TRBJ2-3; D uncertain. Sequencing was carried out using sorted CD4+, CD8+, or CD8+CD57+ T cells (not recorded which) from PBMCs. The clonotype was recovered from a human donor with aplastic anemia. CDR3 in DNA: TGCGCCAGCAGCCCACCAGGATCAGATACGCAGTATTTT. This codes for CASSPPGSDTQYF.